This is a list of T cell receptor beta chains from one sample in a study of T cell responses to AZD1222 COVID-19 vaccine. This table comes from immunoSEQ multiplex PCR, and its TCRdb copy is limited to in-frame clones, with some not included. The table lists about 120,000 clones, about 92% of them singletons. Sequenced here: peripheral blood, sampled 28 days after the second AZD1222 dose. The receptor source for this set is an adult who received the AZD1222 COVID-19 vaccine. CDR3s include the opening cysteine and the closing phenylalanine or tryptophan. The order of the fields is V gene, D gene, clone size, J gene, CDR3 DNA, CDR3 protein. The D gene is left open where the match is weak. Clone size appears in some rows only: once, few, many, or a class for an expanded clone.

V gene: TRBV28
D gene: .
clone size: .
J gene: TRBJ1-6
CDR3 DNA: TGTGCCAGCAGAACAGGGCCAATGAGCGGGGGTTATAATTCACCCCTCCACTTT
CDR3 protein: CASRTGPMSGGYNSPLHF

V gene: TRBV2
D gene: .
clone size: .
J gene: TRBJ1-1
CDR3 DNA: TGTGCCAGCAGTTGGATACAGGGCCGGACTGAAGCTTTCTTT
CDR3 protein: CASSWIQGRTEAFF

V gene: TRBV5-4
D gene: TRBD1
clone size: .
J gene: TRBJ1-1
CDR3 DNA: TGTGCCAGCAGCTGGGACAGGGGAGCGAACACTGAAGCTTTCTTT
CDR3 protein: CASSWDRGANTEAFF

V gene: TRBV5-1
D gene: TRBD1
clone size: .
J gene: TRBJ1-3
CDR3 DNA: TGCGCCAGCAAGTCCCCGGACAGGGCTGGAAACACCATATATTTT
CDR3 protein: CASKSPDRAGNTIYF

V gene: TRBV5-1
D gene: TRBD2
clone size: .
J gene: TRBJ2-1
CDR3 DNA: TGCGCCAGCAGCCCCGGTCATGCTAGCGGGGGGGCCTCCTACAATGAGCAGTTCTTC
CDR3 protein: CASSPGHASGGASYNEQFF

V gene: TRBV10-3
D gene: .
clone size: .
J gene: TRBJ2-7
CDR3 DNA: TGTGCCATCAGTGGAGCGGAACACTCCTACGAGCAGTACTTC
CDR3 protein: CAISGAEHSYEQYF

V gene: TRBV7-2
D gene: .
clone size: .
J gene: TRBJ1-6
CDR3 DNA: TGTGCCAGCAGCTTAGGTCTGGGTTCCTATAATTCACCCCTCCACTTT
CDR3 protein: CASSLGLGSYNSPLHF

V gene: TRBV27
D gene: .
clone size: .
J gene: TRBJ2-5
CDR3 DNA: TGTGCCAGCAGTCCCTCAATGGGAGAGACCCAGTACTTC
CDR3 protein: CASSPSMGETQYF

V gene: TRBV6-5
D gene: .
clone size: .
J gene: TRBJ2-2
CDR3 DNA: TGTGCCAGCGAAGCTCCGACCACCGGGGAGCTGTTTTTT
CDR3 protein: CASEAPTTGELFF

V gene: TRBV5-1
D gene: TRBD1
clone size: .
J gene: TRBJ1-1
CDR3 DNA: TGCGCCAGCAGCTTGGTTGCAGGGGGCTCCACTGAAGCTTTCTTT
CDR3 protein: CASSLVAGGSTEAFF

V gene: TRBV9
D gene: TRBD1
clone size: .
J gene: TRBJ1-4
CDR3 DNA: TGTGCCAGCAGTGCCCCGTCGGACAGGGATGAAAAACTGTTTTTT
CDR3 protein: CASSAPSDRDEKLFF

V gene: TRBV3-1/TRBV3-2
D gene: .
clone size: .
J gene: TRBJ2-7
CDR3 DNA: TGTGCCAGCAGCCAAGGTAGGGTAAGGAACGAGCAGTACTTC
CDR3 protein: CASSQGRVRNEQYF

V gene: TRBV5-1
D gene: TRBD1
clone size: once
J gene: TRBJ1-2
CDR3 DNA: TGCGCCAGCAGGCGGGACAGGGAAGGAGGCGGCTACACCTTC
CDR3 protein: CASRRDREGGGYTF

V gene: TRBV5-1
D gene: TRBD1
clone size: .
J gene: TRBJ1-5
CDR3 DNA: TGCGCCAGCAGCTTGGGGACAGGGGACAATCAGCCCCAGCATTTT
CDR3 protein: CASSLGTGDNQPQHF

V gene: TRBV6-5
D gene: .
clone size: .
J gene: TRBJ1-1
CDR3 DNA: TGTGCCAGCACCACGGGCGGGAACACTGAAGCTTTCTTT
CDR3 protein: CASTTGGNTEAFF

V gene: TRBV24-1
D gene: TRBD2
clone size: .
J gene: TRBJ2-1
CDR3 DNA: TGTGCCACCAGCCGGGGGGCTAGCGGGGTTATGAGCTCCTACAATGAGCAGTTCTTC
CDR3 protein: CATSRGASGVMSSYNEQFF

V gene: TRBV6-1
D gene: TRBD1
clone size: .
J gene: TRBJ1-6
CDR3 DNA: TGTGCCAGCAGTGAAACTGGGGACAGGGTACTCAATTCACCCCTCCACTTT
CDR3 protein: CASSETGDRVLNSPLHF

V gene: TRBV14
D gene: .
clone size: few
J gene: TRBJ2-2
CDR3 DNA: TGTGCCAGCAGGGCTTATATCACCGGGGAGCTGTTTTTT
CDR3 protein: CASRAYITGELFF

V gene: TRBV6-1
D gene: TRBD2
clone size: .
J gene: TRBJ2-3
CDR3 DNA: TGTGCCAGCAGTAAAGGGACTAGCGGGGGCTTGAGCACAGATACGCAGTATTTT
CDR3 protein: CASSKGTSGGLSTDTQYF

V gene: TRBV5-1
D gene: .
clone size: .
J gene: TRBJ1-5
CDR3 DNA: TGCGCCAGCAGCCCTGGAGGGGGAAACAATCAGCCCCAGCATTTT
CDR3 protein: CASSPGGGNNQPQHF

V gene: TRBV5-1
D gene: TRBD1
clone size: .
J gene: TRBJ2-1
CDR3 DNA: TGCGCCAGCAGCCCGACAGGACAGGCCTCCTACAATGAGCAGTTCTTC
CDR3 protein: CASSPTGQASYNEQFF

V gene: TRBV29-1
D gene: .
clone size: .
J gene: TRBJ2-1
CDR3 DNA: TGCAGCGTTGATAAGACTTACAATGAGCAGTTCTTC
CDR3 protein: CSVDKTYNEQFF

V gene: TRBV9
D gene: .
clone size: .
J gene: TRBJ1-1
CDR3 DNA: TGTGCCAGCAGCGTATCTTTCGAGAACACTGAAGCTTTCTTT
CDR3 protein: CASSVSFENTEAFF

V gene: TRBV4-1
D gene: .
clone size: .
J gene: TRBJ1-4
CDR3 DNA: TGCGCCAGCAGCCACGAGGGGGCAACTAATGAAAAACTGTTTTTT
CDR3 protein: CASSHEGATNEKLFF

V gene: TRBV5-1
D gene: TRBD1
clone size: .
J gene: TRBJ1-6
CDR3 DNA: TGCGCCAGCAGCTTGGCAGGACAGGGTTCACCCCTCCACTTT
CDR3 protein: CASSLAGQGSPLHF

V gene: TRBV7-6
D gene: TRBD1
clone size: .
J gene: TRBJ2-1
CDR3 DNA: TGTGCCAGCAGCTTCGTCAGGGGGTCCTACAATGAGCAGTTCTTC
CDR3 protein: CASSFVRGSYNEQFF

V gene: TRBV19
D gene: TRBD1
clone size: .
J gene: TRBJ2-5
CDR3 DNA: TGTGCCAGTAGTGGGACAGGTAGCTTTGATGAGACCCAGTACTTC
CDR3 protein: CASSGTGSFDETQYF